Given below is one TCR beta chain in context. Its antigen is not known. One end of the junction does not line up with germline, which may come from a read error. This entry belongs to a study of cytomegalovirus exposure and HLA in healthy donors. At sampling all donors were nominally healthy, likely with unrecorded immune exposures. 60 Vbeta and 13 Jbeta primers were used in PCR. TCRdb's table, derived via immunoSEQ multiplex PCR, lists solely in-frame clones and lacks some. This sample has around 91,000 clones; roughly two thirds occur once, and the top ten carry 2% to 2.5%. Germline-derived CDR1 and CDR2 are SGDLS and YYNGEE. The CDR3 is 15 amino acids. Whole-study results and caveats: Most CMV-associated TCR beta chains appeared HLA-restricted in a later analysis.

The sample comprised PBMCs. V is TRBV9 and J is TRBJ1-6, with a possible D match to TRBD1 (5 bases). This clonotype was sampled from a human donor in good health. CDR3 residues: CASSPRLGTYSSLHF. Written as DNA, the CDR3 is TGTGCCAGCAGCCCTAGGCTGGGGACTTATTCATCCCTCCACTTT.